What follows are 3 T cell receptor beta chains derived from one specimen sequenced in a study of vaccination effects on CD4 cells after COVID-19. Data came from immunoSEQ multiplex PCR; TCRdb stores just in-frame clones and leaves some out. This sample has roughly 70,000 clones, with roughly 81% found just once. Their specific antigens are unknown. Before sequencing took place, the ViraFEST assay used viral peptide pools to expand antigen-specific CD4+ T cells. The authors isolated CD4+ T cells after about 10 days of culture. Participants completed two doses of the BNT162b2 or mRNA-1273 vaccine. The sample in question was CD4+ T cells from PBMCs cultured with HCoV-229E spike peptides, obtained after COVID-19 vaccination. The receptors were gathered from a human donor who received a COVID-19 vaccine.

This clone was seen a few times. V usage is TRBV7-2 and J usage is TRBJ2-3; D is unresolved. Deletions cut 4 bases from V and 2 bases from J, with 4 bases between. The germline CDR1 and CDR2 sequences are SGHTA and FQGNSA. The CDR3 extends over 12 amino acids. CDR3 protein: CASSSYTDTQYF. CDR3 sequence (DNA): TGTGCCAGCAGCTCCTACACAGATACGCAGTATTTT. The whole variable domain, remainder taken from reference TRBV7-2 and TRBJ2-3, is GAGVSQSPSNKVTEKGKDVELRCDPISGHTALYWYRQSLGQGLEFLIYFQGNSAPDKSGLPSDRFSAERTGGSVSTLTIQRTQQEDSAVYLCASSSYTDTQYFGPGTRLTVL.

CDR3 amino acids: CASSQEGWSTEAFF. DNA for the CDR3: TGCGCCAGCAGCCAAGAGGGTTGGAGCACTGAAGCTTTCTTT. This chain links TRBV4-1 with TRBJ1-1; D uncertain. Germline-derived CDR1 and CDR2 are MGHRA and YSYEKL. This CDR3 contains 14 residues. The V end was cut by 0 bases, the J end by 4 bases, with 9 bases between.

CDR3 nucleotide sequence: TGTGCCAGCAGCTTAAGGGGTGCAGATACGCAGTATTTT. Translating gives CASSLRGADTQYF. The chain uses TRBV7-3 and TRBJ2-3; D remains unclear. This CDR3 is 13 amino acids long. Germline CDR1 reads SGHTA; CDR2 reads FQGTGA. The V end was cut by 1 base, the J end by 4 bases, with 6 bases between.